This T cell receptor beta chain was obtained from a study of breast tumors, draining lymph nodes, adjacent tissues. Breast cancer patients provided tissue from their axillary draining lymph nodes. Notes on this clonotype: A much larger clone differs from this one at a single base, so this may be a read error.

TCRdb reprocessed the multiplex PCR reads with MiXCR, giving one entry per CDR3 protein. This sample carries about 150,000 distinct CDR3 sequences, approximately 32% of them seen once, and the ten largest clones take 2.3%. Germline CDR1 and CDR2: MNHNS and SASEGT. The CDR3 loop spans 10 amino acids. The chain joins TRBV6-1 to TRBJ1-2; possible D gene TRBD1, 5 bases. The sequenced sample consisted of axillary lymph node tissue. This clonotype originated in a female donor with breast cancer. Some clones in this sample may be carry-over from other donors' samples. The CDR3 sequence is CASRQDTKIF. Here the CDR3 DNA reads TGTGCCAGCAGGCAGGACACTAAAATCTTC.